These T cell receptor beta chains were read from a single sample in a study of T cells in Graves' hyperthyroidism and ophthalmopathy. A single record per CDR3 protein comes from TCRdb applying MiXCR to the multiplex PCR reads. Of a few hundred thousand distinct CDR3 sequences listed, 15% to 18% are singletons. Material: blood. The receptors were sampled from a woman aged 25 to 39 with Graves' hyperthyroidism. CDR3s include the opening cysteine and the closing phenylalanine or tryptophan. A D gene is named only where the DNA matches it firmly. A row's size may be missing; if present it is once, few, many or a size class.

TRBV6-5	TRBJ1-5	TRBD1	-	TGTGCCAGCAGTTACTCCGGGACAGGGGGCGTCAGCAATCAGCCCCAGCATTTT	CASSYSGTGGVSNQPQHF
TRBV27	TRBJ1-6	-	-	TGTGCCAGCACCACCCGTGGGGTAGGCTCCTATAATTCACCCCTCCACTTT	CASTTRGVGSYNSPLHF
TRBV29-1	TRBJ1-2	TRBD1	few	TGCAGCGCCGGGGACAGATTGAACTATGGCTACACCTTC	CSAGDRLNYGYTF
TRBV5-1	TRBJ2-2	-	few	TGCGCCAGCAGCTTAAAACTTTCCACCGGGGAGCTGTTTTTT	CASSLKLSTGELFF
TRBV18	TRBJ2-1	TRBD2	few	TGTGCCAGCTCACCTCCGTGGACTAGCGAATACAATGAGCAGTTCTTC	CASSPPWTSEYNEQFF
TRBV30	TRBJ2-3	TRBD1	many	TGTGCCTGGGACAGGGGCCTGAGCACAGATACGCAGTATTTT	CAWDRGLSTDTQYF
TRBV2	TRBJ2-1	-	many	TGTGCCAGCAGTGAATCGGCCGTGCCCACTCACAATGAGCAGTTCTTC	CASSESAVPTHNEQFF
TRBV18	TRBJ2-1	TRBD2	few	TGTGCCAGCTCACCAGCGCCCCAACTGAAAGCGGGAGGGTGGTTCTTC	CASSPAPQLKAGGWFF
TRBV11-2	TRBJ2-1	TRBD2	many	TGTGCCAGCAGCTTCGGCGGGAGCGATGAGCAGTTCTTC	CASSFGGSDEQFF
TRBV6-1	TRBJ1-4	TRBD1	few	TGTGCCAGCAGTGAGACAGGGTGGGCTAATGAAAAACTGTTTTTT	CASSETGWANEKLFF
TRBV6-1	TRBJ1-5	-	many	TGTGCCAGCAGTGACAGGGGCGTTAGTCAGCCCCAGCATTTT	CASSDRGVSQPQHF
TRBV6-1	TRBJ1-1	-	many	TGTGCCAGCAGCAGGGGTCGGACTGAAGCTTTCTTT	CASSRGRTEAFF
TRBV7-6	TRBJ2-2	-	many	TGTGCCAGCAGCTTAATGACGGCCGGGGAGCTGTTTTTT	CASSLMTAGELFF
TRBV20-1	TRBJ1-5	TRBD1	many	TGCAGTGCTAGAGAGGAGGGGATCGGCAGGGGGGTCGATCAGCCCCAGCATTTT	CSAREEGIGRGVDQPQHF
TRBV14	TRBJ1-5	-	few	TGTGCCAGCAGCCAAGGCCCAAGCGCGCCCCAGCATTTT	CASSQGPSAPQHF
TRBV7-2	TRBJ2-1	-	-	TGTGCCAGCAGCTTAGCGACTCGGGATGAAAACCTAGGTCCCTACAATGAGCAGTTCTTC	CASSLATRDENLGPYNEQFF
TRBV27	TRBJ1-2	TRBD1	many	TGTGCCAGCAGTCTCTCCGGGACAGGGGCTGGCTACACCTTC	CASSLSGTGAGYTF
TRBV20-1	TRBJ2-1	TRBD2	few	TGCAGTGCTAGAGATGTAGGACTAGCGAACTACAATGAGCAGTTCTTC	CSARDVGLANYNEQFF
TRBV20-1	TRBJ1-6	-	-	TGCAGTGCTAGAGATTATAGGAGACAGGACAATTCACCCCTCCACTTT	CSARDYRRQDNSPLHF
TRBV5-5	TRBJ1-2	-	-	TGTGCCAGCAGCTTGGCAGGCGGTTCCTATGGCTACACCTTC	CASSLAGGSYGYTF
TRBV3-1	TRBJ2-3	-	many	TGTGCCAGCAGCCAAGGCGGCAGGGTGAGCACAGATACGCAGTATTTT	CASSQGGRVSTDTQYF
TRBV20-1	TRBJ1-1	-	many	TGCAGTACGATCGACGAACGGACTGAAGCTTTCTTT	CSTIDERTEAFF
TRBV5-1	TRBJ2-7	TRBD1	few	TGCGCCAGCAGACAGGGGGCGCCGGGACTTTTGGACGAGCAGTACTTC	CASRQGAPGLLDEQYF
TRBV12-3/TRBV12-4	TRBJ2-1	TRBD2	many	TGTGCCAGCAGTTTAGGACTAGCGGGAGTTAACAATGAGCAGTTCTTC	CASSLGLAGVNNEQFF
TRBV29-1	TRBJ1-1	TRBD1	many	TGCAGCGTGGCAAACAGGGGTGGCTCTGAAGCTTTCTTT	CSVANRGGSEAFF
TRBV20-1	TRBJ1-4	-	-	TGCAGTGCTAGTCCCCGAGGGAGGGGTGAAAAACTGTTTTTT	CSASPRGRGEKLFF
TRBV9	TRBJ2-1	TRBD1	few	TGTGCCAGCAGCGACATCGGGACAGGGCCGACTGAGCAGTTCTTC	CASSDIGTGPTEQFF
TRBV4-1	TRBJ1-1	-	-	TGCGCCAGCAGCCAAACGGTTGAAGTTGAAGCTTTCTTT	CASSQTVEVEAFF
TRBV18	TRBJ1-1	-	-	TGTGCCAGCTCACCAATTAAGAACACTGAAGCTTTCTTT	CASSPIKNTEAFF
TRBV5-6	TRBJ2-7	TRBD2	many	TGTGCCAGCAGGATTCCGACTAGCCCCTACGAGCAGTACTTC	CASRIPTSPYEQYF
TRBV4-3	TRBJ2-7	TRBD2	few	TGCGCCAGCAGCCAAGATCCCGGCGGGAGTTACGAGCAGTACTTC	CASSQDPGGSYEQYF
TRBV7-2	TRBJ2-5	-	many	TGTGCCAGCAGCTTAGCGCCGGAGGTTGGCAGACAAGAGACCCAGTACTTC	CASSLAPEVGRQETQYF
TRBV11-3	TRBJ2-2	-	few	TGTGCCAGCAGCTCTCTGACAGGTCCGGCAGCCGGGGAGCTGTTTTTT	CASSSLTGPAAGELFF
TRBV29-1	TRBJ2-2	-	-	TGCAGCGTTGAATTGAGAGGGACTCCGAACACCGGGGAGCTGTTTTTT	CSVELRGTPNTGELFF
TRBV9	TRBJ2-2	-	-	TGTGCCAGCAGCGCCCGCCGTGGGGGCGAGACCGGGGAGCTGTTTTTT	CASSARRGGETGELFF
TRBV28	TRBJ1-1	-	many	TGTGCCAGCACCCTCTACCGCGGGAACACTGAAGCTTTCTTT	CASTLYRGNTEAFF
TRBV30	TRBJ1-2	TRBD1	once	TGTGCCTGGAGTGAGGGGGCGGGCGGCTACACCTTC	CAWSEGAGGYTF
TRBV7-9	TRBJ2-1	TRBD2	-	TGTGCCAGCAGCATTCAGCGGGAGGGCTCCTACAATGAGCAGTTCTTC	CASSIQREGSYNEQFF
TRBV9	TRBJ2-1	TRBD2	many	TGTGCCAGCAGCCCTGGCCCCCTAGCGGGAGGGCCGGGGGGTGAGCAGTTCTTC	CASSPGPLAGGPGGEQFF
TRBV5-6	TRBJ2-5	TRBD2	-	TGTGCCAGCAGCTTGGAGGCTAGCGGGAGGGCCAAGTACTTC	CASSLEASGRAKYF
TRBV30	TRBJ2-5	-	many	TGTGCCTGGAGTTCGGCCAGGGTTTGGCAAGAGACCCAGTACTTC	CAWSSARVWQETQYF
TRBV30	TRBJ2-2	-	many	TGTGCCTGGAGTGGAGGGACGAACACCGGGGAGCTGTTTTTT	CAWSGGTNTGELFF
TRBV30	TRBJ2-3	TRBD1	few	TGTGCCTTCACCGGGACAGGGGGGGCAGATACGCAGTATTTT	CAFTGTGGADTQYF
TRBV30	TRBJ1-6	-	-	TGTGCCTGGAGTAAATCGGGAGGGGCCGGTTATAATTCACCCCTCCACTTT	CAWSKSGGAGYNSPLHF
TRBV12-3/TRBV12-4	TRBJ2-7	TRBD1	many	TGTGCCAGCAAACCGGGACAGGCCTTTGGGATGCAGTACTTC	CASKPGQAFGMQYF
TRBV19	TRBJ1-1	-	many	TGTGCCAGTAGTACAGGCCTTGGCACTGAAGCTTTCTTT	CASSTGLGTEAFF
TRBV20-1	TRBJ2-7	-	few	TGCAGTGCCCTACGGCAGGGGAGGTACGAGCAGTACTTC	CSALRQGRYEQYF
TRBV11-2	TRBJ2-1	-	-	TGTGCCAGCAGAGACGGCCCGTACAATGAGCAGTTCTTC	CASRDGPYNEQFF
TRBV3-1	TRBJ1-2	-	many	TGTGCCAGCAGCCTCACAGGCGGACAGAGGGGGAGAGGCTACACCTTC	CASSLTGGQRGRGYTF
TRBV6-1	TRBJ1-2	-	many	TGTGCCAGCAGCCGCTGGCTAGGGCAGGGAGTTAATGGCTACACCTTC	CASSRWLGQGVNGYTF
TRBV28	TRBJ1-5	TRBD1	-	TGTGCCAGCAGTTTTTCAGGGGGCGGGCAGTGGGCCCAGCATTTT	CASSFSGGGQWAQHF
TRBV27	TRBJ2-7	-	-	TGTGCCAGCACCTCAGACCGAAGATACGAGCAGTACTTC	CASTSDRRYEQYF